This paragraph covers one T cell receptor beta chain sequence. The clone's antigen remains unknown. Qualities for individual bases were not recorded, and no much larger clone is one base off. The CDR3 runs 16 residues from the cysteine to the phenylalanine. Of all the DNA, just the CDR3 is kept, 48 bases in frame from base 1. From the germline V gene (reference sequence), CDR1 is LNHDA and CDR2 is SQIVND. Deletion took 3 bases off V and 5 bases off J, with a span of 18 bases between the germline ends. Following the manufacturer's instructions, TCR beta CDR3 regions were amplified by multiplex PCR with the immunoSEQ immune profiling system. An Illumina NextSeq system was used to carry out the sequencing. Turning to the authors' computational methods: Sequence data were processed on the immunoSEQ Analyzer platform, and clonality was calculated as the square root of Simpson's index of productive rearrangements. Similarity in V and J usage was quantified by Jensen-Shannon distance, and CDR3 generation probabilities were calculated with OLGA. Shared CDR3 sequences were searched in the immuneACCESS database (August 2020) and in VDJdb (December 2020). This immuneACCESS table, as held by TCRdb, lists in-frame sequences with V and J called but not all clones. Of the missing ones, under half trace to an unresolved V gene in checked studies; the others have no known cause. V and J calls and clone size are copied from that table; D and trimming were computed from the DNA. In this sample the table shows roughly 20,000 clones, nearly 98% of which occur a single time. 1.9% of the sample lies in the top ten.

The twin pairs came from the European Cystic Fibrosis Twin and Sibling Study Cohort, a cohort that recruited patients from 150 to 200 CF clinics across 14 European countries. Zygosity and CFTR genotype were verified in-house, and zygosity was tested by multiplex PCR of nine short tandem repeat loci. Peripheral blood was taken from each twin, and clinical parameters were recorded on the day of blood sampling. Genomic DNA was isolated from peripheral blood cells with phenol/chloroform and kept in TE buffer at 4 degrees C. The entry originates in a study of monozygotic twins with cystic fibrosis (dated by TCRdb to the early 2020s). Background on the whole study: Barcoded libraries were made from 2.5 to 3 micrograms of fragmented DNA using approximately 15 PCR cycles. The study compared TCR beta repertoires within and between 16 monozygotic twin pairs with cystic fibrosis to assess genetic influence on V and J gene usage. Twins were ranked among some 1,100 cohort participants for weight-for-height and FEVPerc (FEV1 disease centile) at the day of blood sampling. The cohort comprised ten female and six male twin pairs aged roughly 2.0 to 36.4 years, median roughly 8.8 years, mostly children and adolescents. Data for three of the twin pairs had previously been reported in another context. Points the paper makes about the study in general: The cohort was small, and the number of shared CDR3s showed no association with age, concordance or disease severity. Significantly higher nucleotide-identical clonotype sharing was observed within monozygotic CF twin pairs than between unrelated CF individuals (P = 0.000026, Mann-Whitney). The greatest similarity to the co-twin was observed for V gene usage in 13 of 16 pairs and for J usage in 8 of 16 pairs, which suggested genetic constraints. Simpson clonality tended to be low (median about 0.009), which suggests a naive-dominated repertoire, although clonality was higher in the most severely affected patients.

This receptor was taken from a young woman with cystic fibrosis. Sequenced material: blood. The chain is assembled from TRBV19 and TRBJ2-3; a tentative D call is TRBD2 (7 bases match). CDR3 loop: CASSILPGGRGDTQYF. The DNA reads TGTGCCAGTAGTATCCTTCCCGGGGGGCGAGGAGATACGCAGTATTTT.